These 27 T cell receptor beta chains came from one sample sequenced in a study of blood T cell repertoires in COVID-19 (dated by TCRdb to about 2020). Libraries were made using the immunoSEQ multiplex PCR assay. TCRdb provides this immuneACCESS table in a form limited to in-frame rearrangements. Some clones are lacking; in checked studies, under half of them reflect an unresolved V gene, and why the rest are absent is not known. The sample data list roughly 150,000 clones, and 80% to 85% of these were observed just once. Of the sample, around 5% falls within the top ten clones. Sample: PBMCs or T cells enriched from blood (not recorded which). These receptors were taken from a man between 70 and 80 years old who had been exposed to COVID-19.

V is TRBV28 and J is TRBJ1-5, with 7 positions matching TRBD1. The CDR3 totals 14 residues. V lost 5 bases and J lost 6; bases outside the gene matches: 7. Germline loops: CDR1 MDHEN, CDR2 SYDVKM. For the CDR3, the DNA is TGTGCCAGCAGTGCCGACAGGGTTGGTCAGCCCCAGCATTTT. Translated: CASSADRVGQPQHF.

The chain couples TRBV7-9 to TRBJ2-7; 7 bases map to TRBD2. V shed 3 bases and J 7 bases; nucleotides not matched to a gene: 15. The CDR3 has 16 amino acids. The germline V gene has CDR1 SEHNR and CDR2 FQNEAQ (reference sequence). CDR3 protein: CASSLGPLSGTGEQYF. The CDR3 coding sequence is TGTGCCAGCAGCTTGGGGCCTTTAAGCGGGACTGGTGAGCAGTACTTC.

J is TRBJ2-5 and V is TRBV6-4; D might be TRBD2 (6 bases). Per the germline V gene, CDR1 is MRHNA and CDR2 is SNTAGT. This CDR3 has 15 amino acids. Trimming shortened V by 4 bases and J by 5 bases, and 17 bases separated the two germline ends. The CDR3 region has the DNA TGTGCCAGCAGTGCCCCGCGGGACCCCAGGGAGACCCAGTACTTC. Its translation: CASSAPRDPRETQYF.

The chain carries TRBV9 and TRBJ1-6; 7 bases fit TRBD1. CDR1 SGDLS and CDR2 YYNGEE come from the germline V gene. The CDR3 is 15 residues long. Germline trimming cut 5 bases from V and 6 bases from J; bases unmatched to any gene: 8. The CDR3 DNA follows: TGTGCCAGCAGTAAGGGGGCAGTTGGTAATTCACCCCTCCACTTT. Residues: CASSKGAVGNSPLHF.

V and J are TRBV19 and TRBJ1-5, with D hard to call. Trimming took off 8 bases at V and 7 bases at J, with 18 bases between the two ends. The V gene's germline CDR1 is LNHDA and CDR2 SQIVND (reference sequence). CDR3 size: 14 residues. In nucleotides, the CDR3 is TGTGCCAGTGTCAACACTGGAGGGTACCAGCCCCAGCATTTT. It specifies CASVNTGGYQPQHF.

The CDR3 coding sequence is TGTGCCAGCAGCTTAGATTTGCTAGCGGGAGCAGATACGCAGTATTTT. This translates into CASSLDLLAGADTQYF. The gene calls are TRBV7-2 and TRBJ2-3, with 10 bases matching TRBD2. The CDR3 is made up of 16 amino acids. The germline gives CDR1 SGHTA, CDR2 FQGNSA. V gave up 1 base and J gave up 4 bases; unmatched junction bases: 5. Filled out from reference TRBV7-2 and TRBJ2-3, the complete variable domain reads GAGVSQSPSNKVTEKGKDVELRCDPISGHTALYWYRQSLGQGLEFLIYFQGNSAPDKSGLPSDRFSAERTGGSVSTLTIQRTQQEDSAVYLCASSLDLLAGADTQYFGPGTRLTVL.

The V call is TRBV7-9, the J call TRBJ2-3, with TRBD1 matching 8 bases. This CDR3 region has 17 residues. Losses at the gene ends were 4 bases for V and 6 bases for J; bases not matched to a gene: 15. The germline V gene encodes CDR1 SEHNR and CDR2 FQNEAQ (reference sequence). In nucleotides, the CDR3 is TGTGCCAGCAGCTCCCTCTCCTCGGACAGGGAATCGGATACGCAGTATTTT. Protein sequence: CASSSLSSDRESDTQYF.

This chain joins TRBV19 and TRBJ1-5, with 12 nucleotides matching TRBD1. Germline V gives CDR1 LNHDA, CDR2 SQIVND (reference sequence). The CDR3 covers 18 residues. V was clipped by 1 base and J by 6 bases; unmatched bases: 10. The CDR3 sequence is CASSIALPGQGAVQPQHF. Written as DNA, the CDR3 is TGTGCCAGTAGTATAGCCCTACCGGGACAGGGGGCGGTTCAGCCCCAGCATTTT. The variable domain in full, completed from reference TRBV19 and TRBJ1-5, reads DGGITQSPKYLFRKEGQNVTLSCEQNLNHDAMYWYRQDPGQGLRLIYYSQIVNDFQKGDIAEGYSVSREKKESFPLTVTSAQKNPTAFYLCASSIALPGQGAVQPQHFGDGTRLSIL.

The rearrangement uses TRBV19 and TRBJ2-2; possibly TRBD2 for D (7 bases). V lost 7 bases and J lost 6, with 9 bases in between. Germline CDR1 reads LNHDA; CDR2 reads SQIVND (reference sequence). The CDR3 consists of 12 residues. The CDR3 DNA reads TGTGCCAGTAAGGGGGGGCCCGGGGAGCTGTTTTTT. It is translated as CASKGGPGELFF.

This clone has a handful of counts. This chain joins TRBV30 and TRBJ2-7; 9 bases are a match to TRBD1. The V segment lost 0 bases and the J segment 2 bases; nucleotides outside the gene matches: 11. Germline CDR1 GTSNPN, CDR2 SVGIG (reference sequence). The CDR3 sequence is 17 residues long. CDR3 bases: TGTGCCTGGAGTGTACCCCGCCGGGACAGGGTCACCTACGAGCAGTACTTC. Protein product: CAWSVPRRDRVTYEQYF.

The genes are TRBV7-9 and TRBJ1-6; 7 nucleotides align to TRBD1. This CDR3 has 16 residues. In germline, CDR1 is SEHNR, CDR2 FQNEAQ (reference sequence). With V trimmed by 5 bases and J by 11 bases, 15 bases remained unmatched. CDR3 region: CASSSPTGDRRTPLHF. CDR3 coding DNA: TGTGCCAGCAGCAGTCCAACAGGGGATCGGAGGACACCCCTCCACTTT. Filled out from reference TRBV7-9 and TRBJ1-6, the complete variable domain reads DTGVSQNPRHKITKRGQNVTFRCDPISEHNRLYWYRQTLGQGPEFLTYFQNEAQLEKSRLLSDRFSAERPKGSFSTLEIQRTEQGDSAMYLCASSSPTGDRRTPLHFGNGTRLTVT.

CDR3 residues: CAISRTDQETQYF. The CDR3, as DNA: TGTGCCATCAGCCGGACAGACCAAGAGACCCAGTACTTC. The V call is TRBV10-3, the J call TRBJ2-5; D possibly corresponds to TRBD1 (6 bases). V lost 6 bases and J lost 0, with 8 bases in between. The CDR3 is made up of 13 amino acids. Germline CDR1 reads ENHRY; CDR2 reads SYGVKD.

The V and J genes are TRBV5-1 and TRBJ1-6, with a possible D match to TRBD1 (5 bases). V shed 4 bases and J shed 7 bases, with 12 bases lying between them. CDR3 length: 14 residues. Per the germline V gene, CDR1 is SGHRS and CDR2 is YFSETQ. CDR3 DNA: TGCGCCAGCAGCGTTGACAGTGCGAATTCACCCCTCCACTTT. This translates into CASSVDSANSPLHF.

This clone is a singleton in its sample. V is TRBV11-3 and J is TRBJ2-1, with 7 bases identical to TRBD1. Trimming removed 5 bases from V and 4 bases from J; junction bases left unmatched: 17. The germline gives CDR1 SGHNT, CDR2 YENEEA. This CDR3 has 18 residues. The CDR3 bases are TGTGCCAGCAGCACCAAACAGGGGACGACAGCGAGATACAATGAGCAGTTCTTC. Encoded protein: CASSTKQGTTARYNEQFF.

The chain links TRBV21-1 to TRBJ2-7; TRBD2, the table's D call, lacks a check against the DNA. TRBV21-1 is annotated as a pseudogene. The CDR3 runs 16 residues. The CDR3 region has the DNA TGTGCCAGCAGCAAGGGGCCTAGCGGGAGTTTTCGGGAGCAGTACTTC. Amino acid sequence: CASSKGPSGSFREQYF.

The CDR3: CAWSSMRGSAYEQYF. The CDR3 bases are TGTGCCTGGAGTTCGATGAGGGGGTCTGCCTACGAGCAGTACTTC. The gene calls are TRBV30 and TRBJ2-7; maybe TRBD1 (6 bases). V was trimmed by 2 bases and J by 2 bases, leaving 16 bases between them. This CDR3 is built from 15 residues. Per the germline V gene, CDR1 is GTSNPN and CDR2 is SVGIG (reference sequence).

The chain has TRBV7-2 and TRBJ1-3; D ambiguous. Germline V gives CDR1 SGHTA, CDR2 FQGNSA. CDR3 length: 15 residues. V was cut by 4 bases and J by 0 bases, with 10 bases left in between. The CDR3 coding sequence is TGTGCCAGCAGCTCCTTGGCCTCCTCTGGAAACACCATATATTTT. Protein sequence: CASSSLASSGNTIYF.

The chain's CDR3 is CATLAGDHYNEQFF. CDR3 nucleotides: TGTGCCACCTTAGCGGGAGACCACTACAATGAGCAGTTCTTC. This rearrangement joins TRBV10-3 to TRBJ2-1; 9 nucleotides line up with TRBD2. With 10 bases clipped from V and 3 bases from J, the junction kept 7 bases outside the gene matches. Germline CDR1 and CDR2: ENHRY and SYGVKD. This CDR3 is built from 14 residues.

This clone appeared once. The V gene is TRBV19, the J gene TRBJ1-1; unclear D gene. CDR1 is LNHDA, CDR2 SQIVND, per germline (reference sequence). This CDR3 spans 12 amino acids. Trimming removed 8 bases from V and 5 bases from J, with 12 bases in between. CDR3 amino acids: CASSTGWTEAFF. CDR3 DNA: TGTGCCAGTTCCACGGGTTGGACTGAAGCTTTCTTT. The full variable domain, completed using reference TRBV19 and TRBJ1-1, is DGGITQSPKYLFRKEGQNVTLSCEQNLNHDAMYWYRQDPGQGLRLIYYSQIVNDFQKGDIAEGYSVSREKKESFPLTVTSAQKNPTAFYLCASSTGWTEAFFGQGTRLTVV.

The V call is TRBV28, the J call TRBJ1-2; D is undetermined. V was pared by 5 bases and J by 0 bases, with 13 bases between. The CDR3 sequence is 15 residues long. Germline CDR1 MDHEN, CDR2 SYDVKM. CDR3 nucleotides: TGTGCCAGCAGTCCCGGACTGAACTCTAACTATGGCTACACCTTC. Translated, it gives CASSPGLNSNYGYTF.

The chain uses TRBV28 and TRBJ1-4; D is perhaps TRBD1 (5 bases). The CDR3 consists of 14 residues. V was trimmed by 7 bases and J by 3 bases, leaving 12 bases between them. Germline V gene sequence: CDR1 MDHEN, CDR2 SYDVKM. Here the CDR3 DNA reads TGTGCCAGCAAATCGGGGGTACCTAATGAAAAACTGTTTTTT. Translated: CASKSGVPNEKLFF.

V and J are TRBV6-2 or TRBV6-3 and TRBJ1-2; D is unresolved. Per germline, CDR1 MNHEY and CDR2 SVGEGT. The germline V and J ends were trimmed by 0 bases and 4 bases, with 9 bases remaining between them. This CDR3 is 14 amino acids long. This CDR3 is CASSYSGEIYGYTF. The CDR3 DNA is TGTGCCAGCAGTTACTCGGGAGAGATCTATGGCTACACCTTC.

The rearrangement joins TRBV28 to TRBJ1-1; 7 nucleotides line up with TRBD1. From germline, CDR1 is MDHEN and CDR2 SYDVKM. This CDR3 has 15 amino acids. V was clipped by 4 bases and J by 1 base; unmatched bases: 6. This chain's CDR3 is CASSSTGIGNTEAFF. The CDR3, as DNA: TGTGCCAGCAGTTCGACAGGGATAGGGAACACTGAAGCTTTCTTT. The whole variable domain, filled in from reference TRBV28 and TRBJ1-1, reads DVKVTQSSRYLVKRTGEKVFLECVQDMDHENMFWYRQDPGLGLRLIYFSYDVKMKEKGDIPEGYSVSREKKERFSLILESASTNQTSMYLCASSSTGIGNTEAFFGQGTRLTVV.

J is TRBJ2-6 and V is TRBV2, with D possibly matching TRBD2 (5 bases). Germline loops: CDR1 SNHLY, CDR2 FYNNEI. This CDR3 spans 19 amino acids. Trimming pared 2 bases from V and 1 base from J, leaving 18 bases between. CDR3 in amino acids: CASSELEGSRRSGANVLTF. The CDR3 DNA is TGTGCCAGCAGTGAATTAGAGGGTAGCCGAAGATCTGGGGCCAACGTCCTGACTTTC.

As regards this clone: One end of the junction varies from germline; a read error may be responsible. The chain uses TRBV19 and TRBJ2-7; tentatively, D is TRBD2 (5 bases). From germline, CDR1 is LNHDA and CDR2 SQIVND (reference sequence). There are 14 residues in the CDR3. CDR3 region: CASSIGPGSSEQYF. For the CDR3, the DNA is TGTGCCAGTAGTATCGGACCGGGATCCTCCGAGCAGTACTTC.

The V and J genes are TRBV18 and TRBJ1-1; tentative D call: TRBD1 (5 bases). V was clipped by 3 bases and J by 4 bases, with 18 bases between them. The germline gives CDR1 KGHSH, CDR2 LQKENI. CDR3 length equals 16 residues. CDR3 amino acids: CASSPTGRGDSTEAFF. The CDR3 region has the DNA TGTGCCAGCTCACCGACCGGAAGGGGCGATAGCACTGAAGCTTTCTTT.

The chain combines TRBV2 with TRBJ2-5; D gene ambiguous. In germline, CDR1 is SNHLY, CDR2 FYNNEI. This CDR3 has 11 residues. V gave up 6 bases and J gave up 2 bases, with 4 bases separating them. The CDR3 sequence is CASRQQETQYF. For the CDR3, the DNA is TGTGCCAGCAGACAGCAAGAGACCCAGTACTTC.